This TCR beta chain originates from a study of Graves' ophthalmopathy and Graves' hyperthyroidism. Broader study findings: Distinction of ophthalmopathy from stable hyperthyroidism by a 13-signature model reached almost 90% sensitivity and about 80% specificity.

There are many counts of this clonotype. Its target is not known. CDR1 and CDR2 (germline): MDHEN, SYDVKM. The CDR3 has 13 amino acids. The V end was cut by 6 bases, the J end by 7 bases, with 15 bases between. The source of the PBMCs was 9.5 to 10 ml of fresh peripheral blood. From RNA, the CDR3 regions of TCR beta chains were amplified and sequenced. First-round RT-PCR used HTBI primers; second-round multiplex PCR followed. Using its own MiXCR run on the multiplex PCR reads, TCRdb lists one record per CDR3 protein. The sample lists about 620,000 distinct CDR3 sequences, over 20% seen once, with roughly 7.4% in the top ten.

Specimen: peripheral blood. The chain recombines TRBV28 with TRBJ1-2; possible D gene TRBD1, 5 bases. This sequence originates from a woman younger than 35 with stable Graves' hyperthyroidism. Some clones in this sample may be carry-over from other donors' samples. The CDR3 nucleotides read TGTGCCAGCAGGGGACTCAGATTTTTTGGCTACACCTTC. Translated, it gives CASRGLRFFGYTF.